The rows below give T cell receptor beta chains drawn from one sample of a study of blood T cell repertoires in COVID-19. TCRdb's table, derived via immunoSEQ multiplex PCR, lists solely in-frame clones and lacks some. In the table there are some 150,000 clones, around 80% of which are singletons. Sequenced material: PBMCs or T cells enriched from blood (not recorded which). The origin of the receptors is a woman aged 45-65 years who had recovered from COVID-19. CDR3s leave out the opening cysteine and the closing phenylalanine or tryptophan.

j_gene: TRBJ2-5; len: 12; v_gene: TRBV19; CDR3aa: ASNRGRDSQTQY
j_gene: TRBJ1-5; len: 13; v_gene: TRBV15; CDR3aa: ATSRVMGGNQPQH
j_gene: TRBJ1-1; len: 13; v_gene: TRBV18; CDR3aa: ASSSSGGMNTEAF
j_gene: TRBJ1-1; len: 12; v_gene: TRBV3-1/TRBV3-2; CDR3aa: ASSLTGGGTEAF
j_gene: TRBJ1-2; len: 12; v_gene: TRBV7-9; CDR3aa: ASSPGQGFYGYT
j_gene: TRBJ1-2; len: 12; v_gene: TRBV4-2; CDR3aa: ASSQVLSTNGYT
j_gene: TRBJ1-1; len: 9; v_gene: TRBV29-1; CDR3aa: SVQENTEAF
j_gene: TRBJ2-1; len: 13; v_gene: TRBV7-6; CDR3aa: ASSLVAQKYNEQF
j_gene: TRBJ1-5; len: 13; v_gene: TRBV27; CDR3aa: ASSLVGESNQPQH
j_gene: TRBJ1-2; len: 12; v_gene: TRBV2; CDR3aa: ARDQQGIGYGYT
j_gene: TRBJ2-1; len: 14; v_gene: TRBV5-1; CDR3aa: ASSPFAGREDNEQF
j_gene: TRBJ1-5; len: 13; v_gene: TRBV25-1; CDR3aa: ASSAGTGDNQPQH
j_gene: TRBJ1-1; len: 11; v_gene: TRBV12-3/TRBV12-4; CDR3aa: ASSLGRGTEAF
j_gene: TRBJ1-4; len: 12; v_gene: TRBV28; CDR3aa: ASSGRDGGEKLF
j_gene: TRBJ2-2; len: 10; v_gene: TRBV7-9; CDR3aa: AGGPDTGELF
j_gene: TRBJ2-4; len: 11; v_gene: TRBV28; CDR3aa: ASSFGGQNIQY
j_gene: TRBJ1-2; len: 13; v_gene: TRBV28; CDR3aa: ASGKTGGSEYGYT
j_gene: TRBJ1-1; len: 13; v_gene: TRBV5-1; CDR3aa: ASSLEVLGGTEAF
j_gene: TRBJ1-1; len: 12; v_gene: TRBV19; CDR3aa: ASSITGYQTEAF
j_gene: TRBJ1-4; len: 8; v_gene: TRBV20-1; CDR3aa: SASQEKLF
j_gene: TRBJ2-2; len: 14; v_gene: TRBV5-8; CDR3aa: ASSLVFGAYGGELF
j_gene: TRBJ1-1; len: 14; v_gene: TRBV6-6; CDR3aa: ASRRSGTGIDTEAF
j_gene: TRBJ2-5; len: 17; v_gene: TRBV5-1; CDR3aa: ASSLPRVWRGEYQETQY
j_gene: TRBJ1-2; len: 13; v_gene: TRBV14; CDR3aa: ASSQRGGSTSGYT
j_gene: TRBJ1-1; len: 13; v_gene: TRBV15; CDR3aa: ATSRARGVFGEAF
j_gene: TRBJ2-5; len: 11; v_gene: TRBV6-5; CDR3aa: ASTRQNVGTQY
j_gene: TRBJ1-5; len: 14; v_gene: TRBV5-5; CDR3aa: ASSLVPQGSNQPQH